The sequence of this T cell receptor (beta chain) was determined in a study of cytomegalovirus exposure and HLA in healthy donors. J was trimmed by 4 bases and V by 5 bases; bases with no gene match: 9. The germline CDR1 and CDR2 sequences are MNHEY and SVGAGI. CDR3 size: 15 residues. PCR involved 60 Vbeta and 13 Jbeta primers. Here immunoSEQ multiplex PCR was the method, and the copy in TCRdb shows in-frame clones only, minus some. The data show roughly 100,000 clones, around 73% seen once. The chain has TRBV6-5 and TRBJ2-3, with TRBD1 identical over 7 bases. The clonotype was recovered from a man in his forties or fifties in good health and CMV-seronegative. The sequencing sample was made of PBMCs. Here the CDR3 reads CASSRDRVVPDTQYF. CDR3 sequence (DNA): TGTGCCAGCAGTCGAGACAGGGTGGTCCCAGATACGCAGTATTTT.